The source of this T cell receptor (beta chain) is a study of T cells in women clearing cervical HPV infection (dated by TCRdb to between 2018 and 2020). With respect to the entire study: The cases were some 26 women with histologically confirmed HPV16-related CIN3 or worse, and 2 of those women had invasive cancers. Cases and controls were matched on age within five years and on year of sample collection. Case blood was taken at the visit when the lesion was first identified, whereas control blood was taken when infection was no longer detected. HLA typing was available for only a few women, so HLA type could not be excluded as a confounder. Cases had a median age of around 32 years compared with roughly 41 for controls, and baseline characteristics showed no significant differences between the groups. In the parent cohort, roughly 9,700 women aged 18 or older were enrolled in Guanacaste, Costa Rica, during about 1993 to 1995 and then followed for under nine years. The 20 to 25 controls were women who cleared a single incident HPV16 infection within 12 months without developing precancer or cancer. An exploratory proof-of-principle case-control study, nested within the Guanacaste HPV Natural History Study in Costa Rica, was conducted to compare TCR repertoires across cervical HPV16 outcomes. Among cases, blood sampling came a median of approximately 150 days after lesion detection, with an interquartile range of roughly 90 to 230 days. Quality controls consisted of five blinded duplicates per group, for a total of 60 or so samples made up of roughly 50 participants and around ten replicates.

TCR beta CDR3 regions were amplified by multiplex PCR using the immunoSEQ assay from an average of 1200 ng genomic DNA per sample. Primer bias was corrected in the assay by using a complete synthetic TCR repertoire to establish an amplification baseline. The amplicons were sequenced on the Illumina platform. For the original study's pipeline: Error correction of the sequences involved clustering with frequency ratios plus a modified nearest-neighbor algorithm, after which the sequences were analyzed in the immunoSEQ Analyzer using IMGT gene definitions. At each rarefaction depth, TCR richness and evenness were averaged across 20 rarefaction repeats, and samples with fewer sequences than that depth were excluded. V, D and J gene relative abundances were compared between groups with Wilcoxon rank sum tests, applying FDR correction. For the blinded duplicates, the intraclass correlation was around 95% for TCR richness and averaged about 76% across more than 60 gene segments. Held by TCRdb, this immuneACCESS table contains in-frame sequences only and omits some clones. Under half of the omission traces to an unresolved V gene where checked; the cause of the rest is unknown. Clonal size and the V and J genes are those of that table, whereas D and trimming came from the DNA. This sample's table has entries for about 22,000 clones. The biggest ten clones account for less than 6% of the sample.

From its cysteine to its phenylalanine, the CDR3 spans 13 amino acids. The DNA has 30 bases, all within the CDR3, and is read from base 1. According to the germline V gene (reference sequence), CDR1 reads GTSNPN and CDR2 reads SVGIG. Deletion took 3 bases off V and 5 bases off J, with a span of 14 bases between the germline ends. Every participant had a single incident cervical HPV16 infection, and women with prevalent HPV16 infections were excluded. Cervical HPV DNA was detected with MY09/MY11 PCR, and genotyping was done with dot-blot hybridization. Fifteen mL of heparinized blood were centrifuged, and the buffy coat was split into aliquots, frozen at -30 degrees C, and then kept at -80 degrees C. QIAGEN kits were used to extract genomic DNA from the buffy coat specimens. With respect to this clone: The specificity of this receptor is unknown. The read is 3 residues too short to cover the CDR3 end, so that end is filled in from the germline J gene.

Results the study describes overall, beyond this receptor: Significantly higher TCR repertoire richness was observed in CIN3+ cases than in controls across sequencing depths, whereas no difference in evenness was found. The cross-sectional design could not show whether associations preceded infection or resulted from it; effector/memory subsets and HPV-specific T cells were not isolated. Random forest classifiers combining richness and V gene abundances distinguished cases from controls with an estimated AUC of around 0.79. T-cell numbers per sample were unknown, so richness differences could reflect varying T-cell content rather than repertoire biology. Cases had lower TRBV6-7 relative abundance than controls (approximately 0.1% versus 0.16%; Bonferroni P = 0.0008).

The sequenced material came from blood buffy coat. This chain is built from TRBV30 and TRBJ2-7; a weak D assignment points to TRBD2 (5 bases agree). The TCR sequence derives from a woman aged 18-70 years with a cervical HPV16 infection that either progressed to CIN3+ or cleared (not recorded which). CDR3 reads: CAWRDSLFDEQYF. The part of the CDR3 DNA that was read is TGTGCCTGGAGGGACTCTCTTTTCGACGAG.